These T cell receptor beta chains were read from a single sample in a study of beta chain features in type 1 diabetes. The data were produced by immunoSEQ multiplex PCR, yet TCRdb's version contains in-frame clones alone and is incomplete. The top ten clones hold over 0.6% of a sample with approximately 150,000 clones, 7.5% to 9.5% of them seen once. The sequenced sample consisted of central memory CD4+ T cells from blood. The origin of the receptors is a young man with type 1 diabetes. The CDR3 runs from the conserved cysteine through the conserved F or W. The D gene is left open where the match is weak. Clone sizes are given selectively: once, few, many, or a class where the clone is expanded.

j_call clone_size v_call d_call cdr3_aa cdr3_nt
TRBJ2-3 - TRBV6-5 - CASSYSGTDTQYF TGTGCCAGCAGTTACTCCGGGACAGATACGCAGTATTTT
TRBJ2-3 - TRBV28 - CASSPPRGMTDTQYF TGTGCCAGCAGTCCCCCCCGGGGGATGACAGATACGCAGTATTTT
TRBJ2-7 - TRBV6-5 - CASSYSSSYEQYF TGTGCCAGCAGTTACTCGAGTTCCTACGAGCAGTACTTC
TRBJ2-7 medium-sized TRBV18 TRBD2 CASSPPAGAAYEQYF TGTGCCAGCTCACCACCGGCGGGAGCCGCCTACGAGCAGTACTTC
TRBJ2-7 few TRBV6-5 TRBD1 CASTRQGGYEQYF TGTGCCAGCACCAGACAGGGCGGATACGAGCAGTACTTC
TRBJ2-7 few TRBV4-3 TRBD2 CASSQALEGSGGGEQYF TGCGCCAGCAGCCAAGCACTGGAGGGGTCGGGGGGAGGCGAGCAGTACTTC
TRBJ2-1 - TRBV6-4 - CASSYFSGDTYNEQFF TGTGCCAGCAGTTACTTTAGCGGCGATACCTACAATGAGCAGTTCTTC
TRBJ1-4 - TRBV7-2 - CASSSRQTGKLFF TGTGCCAGCAGCTCAAGACAGACGGGAAAACTGTTTTTT
TRBJ2-1 many TRBV28 - CASTAGNEQFF TGTGCCAGCACCGCCGGGAATGAGCAGTTCTTC
TRBJ2-3 - TRBV6-6 - CASSSAGATDTQYF TGTGCCAGCAGTTCGGCGGGCGCCACAGATACGCAGTATTTT
TRBJ2-7 - TRBV7-9 - CASSYLTGEQYF TGTGCCAGCAGCTACCTAACGGGGGAGCAGTACTTC
TRBJ2-7 few TRBV7-2 TRBD2 CASSWERGSYEQYF TGTGCCAGCAGCTGGGAGCGGGGCTCCTACGAGCAGTACTTC
TRBJ2-1 few TRBV5-1 TRBD2 CASSLAAGLVAYNEQFF TGCGCCAGCAGCTTGGCCGCGGGACTAGTCGCCTACAATGAGCAGTTCTTC
TRBJ2-4 few TRBV27 TRBD1 CASSHTTGVSIQYF TGTGCCAGCAGCCACACCACAGGGGTCAGCATTCAGTACTTC
TRBJ1-5 few TRBV9 - CASSVDQGPQHF TGTGCCAGCAGCGTAGACCAGGGGCCCCAGCATTTT
TRBJ1-5 few TRBV19 - CASQGVYQPQHF TGTGCCAGCCAAGGGGTCTATCAGCCCCAGCATTTT
TRBJ2-1 few TRBV2 TRBD1 CASSVRDRGPWEQFF TGTGCCAGCAGTGTCCGGGACAGGGGGCCGTGGGAGCAGTTCTTC
TRBJ2-7 few TRBV11-2 TRBD2 CASSPLTSGGEQYF TGTGCCAGCAGCCCGCTGACTAGCGGGGGCGAGCAGTACTTC
TRBJ2-2 few TRBV5-1 TRBD2 CASSLIAGDTGELFF TGCGCCAGCAGCTTGATAGCGGGGGACACCGGGGAGCTGTTTTTT
TRBJ2-4 - TRBV29-1 - CSVTGGQQVIQYF TGCAGCGTCACCGGAGGGCAGCAGGTCATTCAGTACTTC
TRBJ2-7 - TRBV4-1 TRBD1 CASSRQTGVGEQYF TGCGCCAGCAGCCGACAAACAGGGGTTGGCGAGCAGTACTTC
TRBJ2-4 few TRBV2 TRBD1 CASSEVNRGKNIQYF TGTGCCAGCAGTGAAGTAAACAGGGGCAAAAACATTCAGTACTTC
TRBJ2-5 - TRBV7-2 TRBD1 CASSFSGGRETQYF TGTGCCAGCAGCTTTTCAGGGGGCCGGGAGACCCAGTACTTC
TRBJ1-1 - TRBV28 - CASSPGAGTEAFF TGTGCCAGCAGCCCCGGGGCGGGAACTGAAGCTTTCTTT